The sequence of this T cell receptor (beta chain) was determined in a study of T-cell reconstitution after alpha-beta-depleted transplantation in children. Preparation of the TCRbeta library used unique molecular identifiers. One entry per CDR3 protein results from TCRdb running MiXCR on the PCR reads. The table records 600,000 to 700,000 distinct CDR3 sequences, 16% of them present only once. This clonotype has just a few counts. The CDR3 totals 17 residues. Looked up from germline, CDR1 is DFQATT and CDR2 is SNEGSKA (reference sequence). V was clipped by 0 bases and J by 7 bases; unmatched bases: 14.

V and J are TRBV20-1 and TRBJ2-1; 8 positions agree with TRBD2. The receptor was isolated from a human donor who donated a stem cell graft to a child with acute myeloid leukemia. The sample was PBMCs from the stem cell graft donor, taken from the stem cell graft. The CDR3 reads CSAREIGAGALSNEQFF. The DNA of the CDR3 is TGCAGTGCTAGAGAAATAGGAGCGGGGGCTCTTAGTAATGAGCAGTTCTTC.